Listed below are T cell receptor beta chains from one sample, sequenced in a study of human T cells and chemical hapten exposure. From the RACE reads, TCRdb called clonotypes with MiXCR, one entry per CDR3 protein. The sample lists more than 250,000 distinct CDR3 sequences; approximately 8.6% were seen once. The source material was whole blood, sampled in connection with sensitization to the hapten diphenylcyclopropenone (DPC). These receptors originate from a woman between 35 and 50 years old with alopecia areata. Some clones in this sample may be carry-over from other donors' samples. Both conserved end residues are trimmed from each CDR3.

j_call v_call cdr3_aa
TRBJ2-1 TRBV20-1 SALTGYEQF
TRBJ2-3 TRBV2 ASRTGTSGKSTDTQY
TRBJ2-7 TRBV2 ATTGLSYEQY
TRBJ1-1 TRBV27 ASSSPHGGTEAF
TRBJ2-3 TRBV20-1 SARDTLAGGDTQY
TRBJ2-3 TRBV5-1 ASSLGLRETDTQY
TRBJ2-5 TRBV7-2 ASSLAASGRALETQY
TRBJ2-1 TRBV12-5 ASGFSGSIDEQF
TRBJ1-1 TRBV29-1 SVDAGGEGTEAF
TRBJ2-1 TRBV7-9 ASSRRGNSYNEQF
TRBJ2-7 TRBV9 ASSVSRGEQY
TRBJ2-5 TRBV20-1 SARTDRVAETQY
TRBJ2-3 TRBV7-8 ASSPWTSGGDTQY
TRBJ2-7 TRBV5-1 ASSPQGLGEQY
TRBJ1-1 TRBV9 ASSVQGSTEAF
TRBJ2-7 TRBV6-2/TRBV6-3 ASSYGGLAGSKLGEQY
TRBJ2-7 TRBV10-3 AISESGGEQY
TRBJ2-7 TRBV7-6 ASSPTSRYEQY
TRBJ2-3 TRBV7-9 ASRLQGGADTQY
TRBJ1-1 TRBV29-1 SGGGQLNTEAF
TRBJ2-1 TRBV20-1 SASLGTSGSLTYNEQF
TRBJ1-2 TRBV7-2 ASSLVPGGIDGYT
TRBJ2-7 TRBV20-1 SASLQGRGEQY
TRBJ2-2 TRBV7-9 ASSLVWRKNTGELF
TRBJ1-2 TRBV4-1 ASSPDGLNYGYT
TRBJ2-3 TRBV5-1 ASSSDLSRTDTQY
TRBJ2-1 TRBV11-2 ASSSARGGPNEQF
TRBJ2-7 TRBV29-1 SVPGSGQGHEQY
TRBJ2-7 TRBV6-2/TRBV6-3 ASSPRTHGEQY
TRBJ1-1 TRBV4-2 ASSPAGVMNTEAF
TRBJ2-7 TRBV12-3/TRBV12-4 ASSNIQTGPTYEQY
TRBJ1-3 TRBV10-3 AIRQTVNSGNTIY
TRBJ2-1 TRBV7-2 ASRPASGNYNEQF